This entry lists 16 T cell receptor beta chains sequenced from one sample in a study of T cell responses to AZD1222 COVID-19 vaccine. Assay used: immunoSEQ multiplex PCR; TCRdb lists only in-frame clones, some missing. This table holds approximately 84,000 clones, around 86% found once. The sample was peripheral blood, taken on day 0 of AZD1222 vaccination. Receptor source: an adult in good health.

The chain combines TRBV7-8 with TRBJ2-4; perhaps TRBD1 as D (6 bases). The ends were cut back, 1 base at V and 6 bases at J, with 7 bases in the middle. Germline-derived CDR1 and CDR2 are SGHVS and FQNEAQ. The CDR3 runs to 13 residues. The CDR3: CASSLEQGNIQYF. The CDR3 nucleotides are TGTGCCAGCAGCTTAGAACAGGGAAACATTCAGTACTTC.

The chain couples TRBV20-1 to TRBJ2-2, with D hard to call. The CDR3 has 12 residues. With 3 bases removed from V and 3 bases from J, the gap between germline ends came to 5 bases. Germline V gives CDR1 DFQATT, CDR2 SNEGSKA (reference sequence). CDR3 bases: TGCAGTGCTAGTACCCACACCGGGGAGCTGTTTTTT. Its protein product is CSASTHTGELFF.

This clone has a single count. The gene calls are TRBV4-2 and TRBJ2-1, with D possibly matching TRBD1 (6 bases). This CDR3 is built from 15 residues. Trimming pared 4 bases from V and 12 bases from J, leaving 22 bases between. CDR1 and CDR2 from the germline V gene are LGHNA and YNFKEQ. The CDR3 loop reads CASSPLGSGEGPQFF. The DNA for the CDR3 is TGTGCCAGCAGCCCCCTAGGGTCAGGGGAAGGACCGCAGTTCTTC.

V and J are TRBV28 and TRBJ2-7; 9 bases line up with TRBD2. Looked up from germline, CDR1 is MDHEN and CDR2 is SYDVKM. This CDR3 region has 15 residues. V gave up 6 bases and J gave up 4 bases; unmatched junction bases: 10. The CDR3 sequence is CASSWERGAGYEQYF. CDR3 DNA sequence: TGTGCCAGCAGCTGGGAGCGGGGGGCAGGGTACGAGCAGTACTTC. Full variable domain (outside the CDR3, taken from reference TRBV28 and TRBJ2-7): DVKVTQSSRYLVKRTGEKVFLECVQDMDHENMFWYRQDPGLGLRLIYFSYDVKMKEKGDIPEGYSVSREKKERFSLILESASTNQTSMYLCASSWERGAGYEQYFGPGTRLTVT.

The J gene is TRBJ2-1, the V gene TRBV20-1; D uncertain. This CDR3 is 16 amino acids long. V gave up 3 bases and J gave up 0 bases, with 15 bases separating them. Germline values: CDR1 DFQATT, CDR2 SNEGSKA (reference sequence). The chain's CDR3 is CSASSLGLSSYNEQFF. The CDR3, as DNA: TGCAGTGCTAGTTCGCTGGGCTTGAGCTCCTACAATGAGCAGTTCTTC.

This chain links TRBV18 with TRBJ1-2, with 7 nucleotides matching TRBD1. Looked up from germline, CDR1 is KGHSH and CDR2 is LQKENI. J was trimmed by 4 bases and V by 3 bases; bases with no gene match: 17. The CDR3 contains 18 residues. The CDR3 DNA reads TGTGCCAGCTCACCGGGAGAAGGGACAGTCCGTTGGATCTATGGCTACACCTTC. It is translated as CASSPGEGTVRWIYGYTF.

As for this clone: The junction departs from the called germline gene at one end, perhaps through a read error. Other DNA variants within this sample encode the same CDR3. This sequence joins TRBV18 and TRBJ2-1, with 9 bases matching TRBD1. This CDR3 has 15 amino acids. Germline values: CDR1 KGHSH, CDR2 LQKENI. CDR3 loop: CASSPQGASYNEQFF. In DNA form, the CDR3 reads TGTGCCAGCTCGCCACAGGGGGCGTCCTACAATGAGCAGTTCTTC.

The chain is built from TRBV6-5 and TRBJ1-4; a possible D gene is TRBD1 (5 bases). The V gene's germline CDR1 is MNHEY and CDR2 SVGAGI. Trimming pared 7 bases from V and 4 bases from J, leaving 13 bases between. The CDR3 extends over 14 amino acids. The CDR3 nucleotides read TGTGCCAGCAAGGGGTTTGGGATTAATGAAAAACTGTTTTTT. This translates into CASKGFGINEKLFF.

The chain uses TRBV27 and TRBJ2-7; possible D gene TRBD2, 6 bases. This CDR3 spans 14 amino acids. Germline V lookup: CDR1 MNHEY, CDR2 SMNVEV (reference sequence). V lost 3 bases, J lost 5 bases, and 14 bases lay in between. CDR3: CASSLTWGVDEQYF. CDR3 DNA sequence: TGTGCCAGCAGTTTGACATGGGGGGTGGACGAGCAGTACTTC.

The rearrangement links TRBV19 to TRBJ1-2; 7 positions match TRBD1. J was trimmed by 0 bases and V by 5 bases; bases with no gene match: 6. Germline V gives CDR1 LNHDA, CDR2 SQIVND (reference sequence). The length of the CDR3 is 15 residues. CDR3 amino acids: CASSWTGTANYGYTF. CDR3 coding DNA: TGTGCCAGTAGTTGGACCGGGACAGCTAACTATGGCTACACCTTC.

This chain joins TRBV12-5 and TRBJ2-3; 12 bases are shared with TRBD1. The V gene end was trimmed by 6 bases and the J gene end by 1 base; junction bases not matched to a gene: 5. CDR3 length: 16 residues. Germline V gene lookup returns CDR1 LGHNT and CDR2 FRNRAP. The CDR3 here is CASGTGQGAGTDTQYF. DNA for the CDR3: TGTGCTAGTGGGACGGGACAGGGGGCGGGCACAGATACGCAGTATTTT.

The chain is built from TRBV25-1 and TRBJ2-7; D gene ambiguous. The CDR3 sequence is 11 residues long. The germline CDR1 and CDR2 sequences are MGHDK and SYGVNS. V was clipped by 6 bases and J by 0 bases, with 3 bases between them. The DNA of the CDR3 is TGTGCCAGCAGGAGCTCCTACGAGCAGTACTTC. The encoded protein is CASRSSYEQYF.

The chain employs TRBV4-3 and TRBJ2-7; D possibly matches TRBD1 or TRBD2 (5 bases each). CDR1 is LGHNA, CDR2 YSLEER, per germline. The V end was cut by 0 bases, the J end by 0 bases, with 18 bases between. The CDR3 covers 18 residues. The CDR3 protein is CASSQDRGRIISSYEQYF. The CDR3 DNA reads as TGCGCCAGCAGCCAAGATCGGGGCAGGATAATCTCCTCCTACGAGCAGTACTTC.

The rearrangement links TRBV3-1 (or the pseudogene TRBV3-2) to TRBJ2-1; 11 nucleotides line up with TRBD2. The CDR3 consists of 17 residues. Germline V lookup: CDR1 LGHDT, CDR2 YNNKEL (reference sequence). V was clipped by 1 base and J by 8 bases; unmatched bases: 10. CDR3 loop: CASSQGFSGGAADEQFF. The CDR3 nucleotides are TGTGCCAGCAGCCAAGGCTTTAGCGGGGGGGCCGCGGATGAGCAGTTCTTC.

This chain connects TRBV7-2 to TRBJ2-5; 10 positions agree with TRBD2. Germline CDR1 reads SGHTA; CDR2 reads FQGNSA. The V and J ends lost 4 bases and 5 bases, in that order; junction bases with no gene match: 7. CDR3 length: 15 amino acids. This CDR3 reads CASSSAGGTEETQYF. Written as DNA, the CDR3 is TGTGCCAGCAGCTCAGCGGGAGGGACGGAGGAGACCCAGTACTTC. Full variable domain (rest looked up from reference TRBV7-2 and TRBJ2-5): GAGVSQSPSNKVTEKGKDVELRCDPISGHTALYWYRQSLGQGLEFLIYFQGNSAPDKSGLPSDRFSAERTGGSVSTLTIQRTQQEDSAVYLCASSSAGGTEETQYFGPGTRLLVL.

CDR3 in DNA: TGTGCCAGCAGCCGGCGGGGACTAGCGGGAGCTGGCACCGGGGAGCTGTTTTTT. It specifies CASSRRGLAGAGTGELFF. The chain couples TRBV27 to TRBJ2-2, with 14 bases fitting TRBD2. Trimming at V came to 6 bases and at J to 4 bases, leaving 10 bases not matched to a gene. The CDR3 extends over 18 amino acids. Germline CDR1 is MNHEY and CDR2 is SMNVEV (reference sequence).